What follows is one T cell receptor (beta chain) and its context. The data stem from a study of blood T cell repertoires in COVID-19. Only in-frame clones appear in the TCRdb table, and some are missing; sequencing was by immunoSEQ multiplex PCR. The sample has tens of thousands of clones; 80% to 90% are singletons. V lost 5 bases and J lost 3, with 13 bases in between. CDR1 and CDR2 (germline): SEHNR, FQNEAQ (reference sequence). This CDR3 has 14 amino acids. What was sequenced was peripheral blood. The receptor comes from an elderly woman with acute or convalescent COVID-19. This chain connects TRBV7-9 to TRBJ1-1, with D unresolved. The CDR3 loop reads CASSRYREDTEAFF. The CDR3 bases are TGTGCCAGCAGCCGTTACCGGGAGGACACTGAAGCTTTCTTT.